This T cell receptor beta chain is drawn from a study of blood T cells in healthy people across ages. Every sample had a minimum of 6 million PBMCs isolated. Trimming cost V 1 base and J 5 bases, with 5 bases left between them. The CDR3 is 12 residues long. A J-beta primer mix and a sample-barcoded 5' primer were used in a second PCR of about 7 to 12 cycles. TCRdb recomputed calls from the 5' RACE reads with MiXCR, one row per CDR3 protein. The data show roughly 2 million distinct CDR3 sequences, less than 50% seen once. The source of this sequence is a woman aged 40 to 50 in good health. The sample was blood. This rearrangement joins TRBV12-3 or TRBV12-4 to TRBJ1-2; no firm D call. The CDR3 DNA follows: TGTGCCAGCAGTTTAGAGAAGTATGGCTACACCTTC. Translated, it gives CASSLEKYGYTF.